Each of the 7 T cell receptor beta chains below was sequenced from the same sample in a study of naive and memory T cell subsets. Both TRBC1 and TRBC2 were covered by a beta constant-region primer of two equimolar oligonucleotides. A single record per CDR3 protein comes from TCRdb applying MiXCR to the UMI-ligation and nested PCR reads. Counted here are some 150,000 distinct CDR3 sequences, over 15% occurring once; the ten biggest clones make up around 0.14%. Sequencing used naive CD4+ T cells from blood. These receptor sequences come from a human donor in good health.

V and J are TRBV29-1 and TRBJ1-2; 9 bases are shared with TRBD1. CDR1 is SQVTM and CDR2 is ANQGSEA in the germline V gene. The CDR3 is 17 residues long. Losses at the gene ends were 7 bases for V and 0 bases for J; bases not matched to a gene: 15. The CDR3 bases are TGCAGCGCGATTACCGGGACAGGGACATTAGCTAACTATGGCTACACCTTC. Protein product: CSAITGTGTLANYGYTF.

The chain recombines TRBV6-1 with TRBJ2-3; D unclear. The CDR3 length is 15 residues. Deletions cut 1 base from V and 2 bases from J, with 10 bases between. The germline V gene encodes CDR1 MNHNS and CDR2 SASEGT. CDR3 bases: TGTGCCAGCAGTGAAGAGTCTCAGTACACAGATACGCAGTATTTT. Its protein product is CASSEESQYTDTQYF.

This clonotype was seen a few times. The chain employs TRBV10-3 and TRBJ2-7, with 13 bases identical to TRBD2. Germline V gene lookup returns CDR1 ENHRY and CDR2 SYGVKD. The CDR3 is 15 residues long. With 10 bases clipped from V and 5 bases from J, the junction kept 11 bases outside the gene matches. This CDR3 reads CATKGTSGEPHEQYF. The CDR3 DNA follows: TGTGCCACTAAAGGGACTAGCGGGGAACCACACGAGCAGTACTTC.

This clonotype was seen a handful of times. The chain joins TRBV7-6 to TRBJ2-7; possibly TRBD1 for D (5 bases). Looked up from germline, CDR1 is SGHVS and CDR2 is FNYEAQ. This CDR3 has 16 residues. Trimming cost V 0 bases and J 3 bases, with 15 bases left between them. CDR3 in DNA: TGTGCCAGCAGCTTAGCGCTGGGAAGGGGCCACTACGAGCAGTACTTC. Translating it yields CASSLALGRGHYEQYF.

The table lists this clonotype with a few counts. This sequence joins TRBV5-1 and TRBJ1-5; D remains ambiguous. Deletions cut 0 bases from V and 6 bases from J, with 13 bases between. CDR1 SGHRS and CDR2 YFSETQ come from the germline V gene. The CDR3 consists of 15 residues. The CDR3 nucleotides read TGCGCCAGCAGCTTGGAGGCGGGGTGGGCTCAGCCCCAGCATTTT. Residues: CASSLEAGWAQPQHF.

This clonotype was found a few times. This chain uses TRBV30 with TRBJ2-5, with D perhaps TRBD2 (5 bases). The CDR3 has 13 residues. CDR1 is GTSNPN and CDR2 is SVGIG in the germline V gene (reference sequence). V was shortened by 0 bases and J by 6 bases, with 11 bases between the two germline ends. Here the CDR3 DNA reads TGTGCCTGGAGTGTAGAGGGCAGGAAGACCCAGTACTTC. This encodes CAWSVEGRKTQYF.

In its sample, this clonotype was seen a few times. The chain links TRBV7-9 to TRBJ2-3; TRBD2 matches at 12 bases. CDR3 length: 15 amino acids. Unmatched junction bases numbered 3, after V lost 4 bases and J lost 4 bases. Germline V lookup: CDR1 SEHNR, CDR2 FQNEAQ (reference sequence). The CDR3 region is CASSSSGRGPDTQYF. The CDR3 DNA follows: TGTGCCAGCAGCTCTAGCGGGAGGGGGCCAGATACGCAGTATTTT.